The present T cell receptor (beta chain) was sequenced within a study of CXCR3-negative and CXCR3-positive naive CD8 T cells. The study's findings and limits: Surface CD5 was comparable between naive subsets; TCR strength was inferred from TRB CDR3 properties. Both naive subsets, CXCR3-negative and CXCR3-positive, displayed similar TRBV-TRBJ usage, unlike memory cells. Memory CD8+ cells had much lower diversity, and both naive subsets had comparably high diversity.

Through 5' RACE with UMI labels, the TRB cDNA libraries were prepared. For each CDR3 protein, TCRdb gives one entry from its re-call of the 5' RACE reads, without DNA. The repertoire table contains about 40,000 distinct CDR3 sequences. The CDR3 contains 18 residues. The germline CDR1 and CDR2 sequences are SGHVS and FQNEAQ. As concerns this clonotype: Its antigen is currently unknown.

This TCR was sampled from a human donor in good health. Some clones in this sample may be carry-over from other donors' samples. Sequencing input: memory CD8+ T cells from blood. This sequence joins TRBV7-8 and TRBJ2-3; no DNA is available, so the TRBD2 call from TCRdb remains unchecked. CDR3 residues: CASSLARTSGEYSDTQYF.